Sequencing of this T cell receptor (beta chain) was carried out in a study of blood T cell repertoires in COVID-19. The wider study: Whether acute or convalescent, the COVID-19 samples came from the United States, Italy and Spain.

Germline V gene sequence: CDR1 MNHEY, CDR2 SVGAGI. The CDR3 has 14 amino acids. Deletions cut 4 bases from V and 3 bases from J, with 13 bases between. Original processing methods: Reference gene primer amplification gave estimated nucleated cell counts. Only in-frame clones appear in the TCRdb table, and some are missing; sequencing was by immunoSEQ multiplex PCR. V, J and clone size are those of that table, while D and trimming were read from the DNA. The sample carries about 240,000 clones, around four fifths recorded once. The chain has TRBV6-5 and TRBJ2-7; D remains ambiguous. Sequences were obtained from peripheral blood. The receptor comes from a man aged 30 to 39 who had recovered from COVID-19. The CDR3 loop is CASSSLPVRYEQYF. CDR3 bases: TGTGCCAGCAGTTCCCTACCCGTCCGCTACGAGCAGTACTTC.